This T cell receptor (beta chain) was captured in a study of blood T cell repertoires in COVID-19. Per the study methods: The assay estimated nucleated cells by amplifying reference gene primers. Clones were read by immunoSEQ multiplex PCR, and TCRdb kept only the in-frame ones, dropping some. The V and J calls and the clone size are those of that table, but D and trimming were determined from the DNA. The table has a few hundred thousand clones, roughly 87% seen once; the top ten hold about 0.93%. The V gene's germline CDR1 is SGHAT and CDR2 FQNNGV. This CDR3 is 13 amino acids long. Losses at the gene ends were 5 bases for V and 12 bases for J; bases not matched to a gene: 10. Individuals drawn from approximately 26 US areas were about 18 to 90 years old.

The chain is built from TRBV11-2 and TRBJ2-1; 7 positions agree with TRBD2. Sequenced sample: PBMCs or T cells enriched from blood (not recorded which). The receptor's source is a woman aged 25-40 years who had recovered from COVID-19. This CDR3 is CASSPPGGWVQFF. CDR3 nucleotides: TGTGCCAGCAGCCCCCCGGGGGGATGGGTGCAGTTCTTC. Full variable domain (outside the CDR3, taken from reference TRBV11-2 and TRBJ2-1): EAGVAQSPRYKIIEKRQSVAFWCNPISGHATLYWYQQILGQGPKLLIQFQNNGVVDDSQLPKDRFSAERLKGVDSTLKIQPAKLEDSAVYLCASSPPGGWVQFFGPGTRLTVL.